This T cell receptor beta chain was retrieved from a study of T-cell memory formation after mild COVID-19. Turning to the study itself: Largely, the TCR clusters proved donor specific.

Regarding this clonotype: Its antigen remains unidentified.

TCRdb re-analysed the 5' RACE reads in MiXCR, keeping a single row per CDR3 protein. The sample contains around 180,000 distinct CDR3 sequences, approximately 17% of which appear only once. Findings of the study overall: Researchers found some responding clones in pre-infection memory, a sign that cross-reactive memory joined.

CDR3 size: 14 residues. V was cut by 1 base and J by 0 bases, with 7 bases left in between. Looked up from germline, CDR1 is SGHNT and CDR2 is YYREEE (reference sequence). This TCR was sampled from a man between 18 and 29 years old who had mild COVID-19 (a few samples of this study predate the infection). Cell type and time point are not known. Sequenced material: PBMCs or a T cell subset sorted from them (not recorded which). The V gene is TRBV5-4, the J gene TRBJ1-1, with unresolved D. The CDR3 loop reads CASSLSALNTEAFF. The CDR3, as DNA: TGTGCCAGCAGCTTGTCAGCTTTGAACACTGAAGCTTTCTTT.